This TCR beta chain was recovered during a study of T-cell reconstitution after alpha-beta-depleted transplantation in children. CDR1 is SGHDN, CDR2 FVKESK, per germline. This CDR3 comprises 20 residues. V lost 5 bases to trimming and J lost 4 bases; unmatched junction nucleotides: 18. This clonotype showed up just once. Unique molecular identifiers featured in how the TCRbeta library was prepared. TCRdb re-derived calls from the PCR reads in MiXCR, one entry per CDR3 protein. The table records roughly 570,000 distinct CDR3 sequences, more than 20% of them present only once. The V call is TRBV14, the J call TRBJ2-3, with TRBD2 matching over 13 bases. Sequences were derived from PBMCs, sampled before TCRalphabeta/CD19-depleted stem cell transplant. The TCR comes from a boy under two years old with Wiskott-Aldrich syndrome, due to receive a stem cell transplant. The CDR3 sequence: CASSFAGTSGTNLTSDTQYF. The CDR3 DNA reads TGTGCCAGCAGCTTCGCCGGGACTAGCGGGACTAACTTGACCTCAGATACGCAGTATTTT.